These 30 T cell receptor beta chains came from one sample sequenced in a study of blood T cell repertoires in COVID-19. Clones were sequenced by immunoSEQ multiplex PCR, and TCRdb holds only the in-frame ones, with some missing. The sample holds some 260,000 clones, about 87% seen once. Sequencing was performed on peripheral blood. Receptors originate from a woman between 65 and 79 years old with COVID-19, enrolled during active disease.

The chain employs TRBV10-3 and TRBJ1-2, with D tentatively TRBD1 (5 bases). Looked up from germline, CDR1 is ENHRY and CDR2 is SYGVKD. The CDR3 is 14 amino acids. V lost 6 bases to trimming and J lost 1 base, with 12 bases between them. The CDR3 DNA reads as TGTGCCATCAGCCCCTCCCAGGGTAACTATGGCTACACCTTC. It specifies CAISPSQGNYGYTF.

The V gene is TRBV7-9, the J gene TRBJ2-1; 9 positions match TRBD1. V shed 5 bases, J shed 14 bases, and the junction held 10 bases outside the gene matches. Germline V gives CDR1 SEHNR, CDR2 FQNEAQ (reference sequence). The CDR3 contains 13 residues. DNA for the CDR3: TGTGCCAGCAGCCCCCTCGACAGGGGGAGTGAGTTCTTC. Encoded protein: CASSPLDRGSEFF.

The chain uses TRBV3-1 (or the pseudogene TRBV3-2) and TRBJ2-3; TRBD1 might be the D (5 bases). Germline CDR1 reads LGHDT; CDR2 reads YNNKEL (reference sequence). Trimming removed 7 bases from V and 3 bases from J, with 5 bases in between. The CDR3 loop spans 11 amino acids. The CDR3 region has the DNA TGTGCCAGCAAGGGGACAGATACGCAGTATTTT. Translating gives CASKGTDTQYF.

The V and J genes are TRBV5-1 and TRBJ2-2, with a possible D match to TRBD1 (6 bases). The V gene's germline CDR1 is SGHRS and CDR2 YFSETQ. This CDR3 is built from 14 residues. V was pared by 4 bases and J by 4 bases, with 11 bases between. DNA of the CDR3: TGCGCCAGCAGCGCCCGGGACACCACCGGGGAGCTGTTTTTT. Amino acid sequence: CASSARDTTGELFF.

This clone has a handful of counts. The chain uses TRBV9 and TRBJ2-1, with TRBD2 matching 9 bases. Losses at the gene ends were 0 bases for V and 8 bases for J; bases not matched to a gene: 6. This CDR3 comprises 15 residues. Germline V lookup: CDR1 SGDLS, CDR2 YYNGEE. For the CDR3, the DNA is TGTGCCAGCAGCGTAGCGGCTAGCGGGATCGATGAGCAGTTCTTC. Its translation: CASSVAASGIDEQFF.

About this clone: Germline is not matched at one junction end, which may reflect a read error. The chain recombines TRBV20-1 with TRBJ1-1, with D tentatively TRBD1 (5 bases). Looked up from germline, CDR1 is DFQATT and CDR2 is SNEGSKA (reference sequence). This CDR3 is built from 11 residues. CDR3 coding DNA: TGCAGTGCTAGAGGAGGCCCGCCCGGGACTTTT. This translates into CSARGGPPGTF.

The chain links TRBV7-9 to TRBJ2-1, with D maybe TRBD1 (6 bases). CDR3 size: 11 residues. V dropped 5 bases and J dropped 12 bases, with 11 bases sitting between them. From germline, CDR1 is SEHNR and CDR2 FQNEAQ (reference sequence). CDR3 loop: CASSEQGPQFF. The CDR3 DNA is TGTGCCAGCAGCGAACAGGGCCCGCAGTTCTTC.

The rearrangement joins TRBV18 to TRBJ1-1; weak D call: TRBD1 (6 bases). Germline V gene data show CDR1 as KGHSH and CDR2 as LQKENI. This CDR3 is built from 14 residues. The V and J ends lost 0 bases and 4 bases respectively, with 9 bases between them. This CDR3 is CASSPPGAGTEAFF. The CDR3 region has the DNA TGTGCCAGCTCACCACCGGGGGCAGGCACTGAAGCTTTCTTT.

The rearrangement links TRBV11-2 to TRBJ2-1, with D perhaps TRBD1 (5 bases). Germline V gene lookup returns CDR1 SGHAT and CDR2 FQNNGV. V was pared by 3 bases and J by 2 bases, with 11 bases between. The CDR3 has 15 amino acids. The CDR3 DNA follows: TGTGCCAGCAGCTTTAGCAGGGAACCCTACAATGAGCAGTTCTTC. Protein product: CASSFSREPYNEQFF.

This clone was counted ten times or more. CDR3 nucleotide sequence: TGTGCCAGCAGTCTTCCTCTGGTAGCTGGAAACACCATATATTTT. It translates to CASSLPLVAGNTIYF. This rearrangement joins TRBV6-5 to TRBJ1-3; unclear D gene. The V and J ends lost 5 bases and 2 bases respectively, with 13 bases between them. The CDR3 covers 15 residues. Germline CDR1 is MNHEY and CDR2 is SVGAGI.

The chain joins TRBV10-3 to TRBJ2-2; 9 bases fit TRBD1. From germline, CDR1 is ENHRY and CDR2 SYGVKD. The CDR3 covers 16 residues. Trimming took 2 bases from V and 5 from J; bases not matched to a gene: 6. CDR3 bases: TGTGCCATCAGTGAGAGGGGACAGGGAGGTACCGGGGAGCTGTTTTTT. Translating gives CAISERGQGGTGELFF.

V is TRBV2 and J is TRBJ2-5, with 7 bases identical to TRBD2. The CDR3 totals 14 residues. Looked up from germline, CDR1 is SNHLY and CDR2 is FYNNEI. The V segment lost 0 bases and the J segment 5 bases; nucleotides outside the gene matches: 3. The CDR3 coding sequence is TGTGCCAGCAGTGAAGCGCGGGGGTTGGAGACCCAGTACTTC. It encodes CASSEARGLETQYF.

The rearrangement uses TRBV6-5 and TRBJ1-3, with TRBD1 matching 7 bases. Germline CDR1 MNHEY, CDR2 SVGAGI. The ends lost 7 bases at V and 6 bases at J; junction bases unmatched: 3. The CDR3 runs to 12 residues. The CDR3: CASKDRANTIYF. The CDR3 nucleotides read TGTGCCAGCAAAGACAGGGCAAACACCATATATTTT.

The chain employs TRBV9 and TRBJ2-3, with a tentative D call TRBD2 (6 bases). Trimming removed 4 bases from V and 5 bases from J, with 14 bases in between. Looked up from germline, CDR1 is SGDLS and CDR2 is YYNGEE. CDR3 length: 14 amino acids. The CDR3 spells CASSTKVGGDTQYF. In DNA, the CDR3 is TGTGCCAGCAGCACGAAAGTCGGGGGAGATACGCAGTATTTT.

The CDR3 nucleotides are TGTGCCAGCAGCTCACAATATGTCAAGACCCAGTACTTC. It yields the protein CASSSQYVKTQYF. This sequence joins TRBV7-2 and TRBJ2-5; no firm D call. Germline V gene sequence: CDR1 SGHTA, CDR2 FQGNSA. V was pared by 4 bases and J by 6 bases, with 12 bases between. CDR3 length: 13 residues.

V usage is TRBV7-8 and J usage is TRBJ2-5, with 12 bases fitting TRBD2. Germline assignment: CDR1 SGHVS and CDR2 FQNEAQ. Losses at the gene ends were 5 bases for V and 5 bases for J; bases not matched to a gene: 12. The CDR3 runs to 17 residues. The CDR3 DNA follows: TGTGCCAGCAGCCCCCAAAAATCTAGCGGGAGGGGTGAGACCCAGTACTTC. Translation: CASSPQKSSGRGETQYF.

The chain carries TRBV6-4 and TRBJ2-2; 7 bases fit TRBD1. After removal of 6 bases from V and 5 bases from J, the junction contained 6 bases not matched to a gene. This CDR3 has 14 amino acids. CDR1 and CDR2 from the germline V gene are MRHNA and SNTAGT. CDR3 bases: TGTGCCAGCAGACAGGGGATCTGGACCGGGGAGCTGTTTTTT. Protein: CASRQGIWTGELFF.

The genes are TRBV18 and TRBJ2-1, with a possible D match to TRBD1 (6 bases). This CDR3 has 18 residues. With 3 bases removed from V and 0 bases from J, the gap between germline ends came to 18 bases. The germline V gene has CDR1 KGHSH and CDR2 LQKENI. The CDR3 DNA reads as TGTGCCAGCTCACCTGACTTCGGCGACAGGAGCTCCTACAATGAGCAGTTCTTC. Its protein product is CASSPDFGDRSSYNEQFF.

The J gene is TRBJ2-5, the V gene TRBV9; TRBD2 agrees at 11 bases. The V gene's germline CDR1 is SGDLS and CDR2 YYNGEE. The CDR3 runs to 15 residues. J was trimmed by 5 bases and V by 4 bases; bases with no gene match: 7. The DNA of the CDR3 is TGTGCCAGCAGCTCGATAGCGGGAGGGGGTGAGACCCAGTACTTC. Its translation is CASSSIAGGGETQYF.

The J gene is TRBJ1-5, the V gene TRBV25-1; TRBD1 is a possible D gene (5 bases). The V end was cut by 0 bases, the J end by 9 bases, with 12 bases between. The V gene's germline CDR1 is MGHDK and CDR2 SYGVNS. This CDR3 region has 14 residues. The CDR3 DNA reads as TGTGCCAGCAGTGAATACGAGGGGCGGGGGCCCCAGCATTTT. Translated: CASSEYEGRGPQHF.

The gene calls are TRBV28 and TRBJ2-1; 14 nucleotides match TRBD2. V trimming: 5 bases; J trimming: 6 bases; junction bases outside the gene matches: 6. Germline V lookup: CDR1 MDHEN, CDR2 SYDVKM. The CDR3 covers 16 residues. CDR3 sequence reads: CASSTPGTSGSNEQFF. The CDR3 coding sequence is TGTGCCAGCAGTACCCCCGGGACTAGCGGGAGCAATGAGCAGTTCTTC.

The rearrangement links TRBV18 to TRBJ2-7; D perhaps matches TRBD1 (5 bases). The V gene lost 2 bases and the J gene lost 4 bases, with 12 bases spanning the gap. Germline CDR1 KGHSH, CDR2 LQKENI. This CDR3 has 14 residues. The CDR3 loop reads CASSPIGRDYEQYF. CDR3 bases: TGTGCCAGCTCACCAATCGGCAGGGATTACGAGCAGTACTTC.

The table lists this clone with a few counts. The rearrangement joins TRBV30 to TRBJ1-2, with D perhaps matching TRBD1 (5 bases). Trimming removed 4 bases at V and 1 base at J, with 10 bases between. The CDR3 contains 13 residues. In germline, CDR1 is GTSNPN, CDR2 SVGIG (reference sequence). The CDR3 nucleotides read TGTGCCTGGACTCAGGGTTATAACTATGGCTACACCTTC. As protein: CAWTQGYNYGYTF.

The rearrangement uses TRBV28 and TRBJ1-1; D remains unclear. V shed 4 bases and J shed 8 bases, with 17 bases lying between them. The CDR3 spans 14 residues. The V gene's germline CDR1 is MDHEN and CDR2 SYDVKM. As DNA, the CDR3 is TGTGCCAGCAGTTCGACCCGGTCCCTCAGGGAAGCTTTCTTT. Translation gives CASSSTRSLREAFF.

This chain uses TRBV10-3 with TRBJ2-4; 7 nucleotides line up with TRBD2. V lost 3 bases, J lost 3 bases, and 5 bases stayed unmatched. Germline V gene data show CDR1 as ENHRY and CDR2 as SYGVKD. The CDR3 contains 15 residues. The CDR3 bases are TGTGCCATCAGTGAAGGGGAGGGTGGCAAAAACATTCAGTACTTC. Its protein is CAISEGEGGKNIQYF.

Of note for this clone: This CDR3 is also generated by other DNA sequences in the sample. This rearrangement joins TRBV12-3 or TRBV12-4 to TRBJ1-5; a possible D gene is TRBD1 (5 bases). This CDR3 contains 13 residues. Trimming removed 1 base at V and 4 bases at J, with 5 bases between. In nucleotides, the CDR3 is TGTGCCAGCAGTTTAGGACAGAATCAGCCCCAGCATTTT. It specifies CASSLGQNQPQHF.

CDR3 coding DNA: TGTGCCAGCAGCTTAGCCAGGGGTCACTATGGCTACACCTTC. Translating gives CASSLARGHYGYTF. The V gene is TRBV13, the J gene TRBJ1-2; maybe TRBD1 (6 bases). Germline values: CDR1 PRHDT, CDR2 FYEKMQ (reference sequence). V was cut by 1 base and J by 3 bases, with 9 bases left in between. The CDR3 contains 14 residues.

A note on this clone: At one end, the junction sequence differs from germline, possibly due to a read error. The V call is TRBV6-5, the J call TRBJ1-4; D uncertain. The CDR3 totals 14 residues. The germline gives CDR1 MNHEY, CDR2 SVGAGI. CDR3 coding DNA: TGTGCCAGCAGTGACTCCCAGATTAATGAAAAACTGTTTTTT. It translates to CASSDSQINEKLFF.

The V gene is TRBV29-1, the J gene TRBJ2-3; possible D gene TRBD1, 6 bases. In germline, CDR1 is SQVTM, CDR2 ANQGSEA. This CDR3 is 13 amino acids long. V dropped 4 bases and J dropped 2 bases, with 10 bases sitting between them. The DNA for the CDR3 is TGCAGCGTTGTAGGGGGAGCCACAGATACGCAGTATTTT. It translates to CSVVGGATDTQYF.

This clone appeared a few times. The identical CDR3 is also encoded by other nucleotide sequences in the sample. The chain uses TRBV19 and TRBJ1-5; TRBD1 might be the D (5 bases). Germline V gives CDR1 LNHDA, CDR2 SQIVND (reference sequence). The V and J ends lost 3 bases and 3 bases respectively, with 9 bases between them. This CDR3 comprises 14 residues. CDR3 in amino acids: CASSITGANQPQHF. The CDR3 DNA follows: TGTGCCAGTAGTATTACAGGAGCCAATCAGCCCCAGCATTTT. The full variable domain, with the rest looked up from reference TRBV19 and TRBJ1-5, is DGGITQSPKYLFRKEGQNVTLSCEQNLNHDAMYWYRQDPGQGLRLIYYSQIVNDFQKGDIAEGYSVSREKKESFPLTVTSAQKNPTAFYLCASSITGANQPQHFGDGTRLSIL.